This T cell receptor beta chain was documented in a study of T cell responses to AZD1222 COVID-19 vaccine. This table comes from immunoSEQ multiplex PCR, and its TCRdb copy is limited to in-frame clones, with some not included. The data hold tens of thousands of clones, with approximately 90% observed a single time. Regarding this clone: Antigen: not known.

Findings and caveats of the study: Possibly, clonal diversity was underestimated; donors were largely white British and included more females. The study reported that nearly half of spike-specific TCRs target unmutated variant regions. At baseline, seropositivity was found in only 5 to 7 AZD1222 recipients. Repertoires were sampled only after the peak T cell response.

The sequences come from peripheral blood, collected 28 days after the second dose of the MenACWY control vaccine. This clonotype was obtained from an adult who received the MenACWY meningococcal vaccine as a control.

CDR3 loop: CASSPYGTDNSPLHF. CDR3 nucleotide sequence: TGTGCCAGCAGCCCGTACGGGACAGATAATTCACCCCTCCACTTT. The V and J genes are TRBV9 and TRBJ1-6; 7 bases map to TRBD1. With 4 bases clipped from V and 5 bases from J, the junction kept 6 bases outside the gene matches. The germline gives CDR1 SGDLS, CDR2 YYNGEE. CDR3 length: 15 amino acids.